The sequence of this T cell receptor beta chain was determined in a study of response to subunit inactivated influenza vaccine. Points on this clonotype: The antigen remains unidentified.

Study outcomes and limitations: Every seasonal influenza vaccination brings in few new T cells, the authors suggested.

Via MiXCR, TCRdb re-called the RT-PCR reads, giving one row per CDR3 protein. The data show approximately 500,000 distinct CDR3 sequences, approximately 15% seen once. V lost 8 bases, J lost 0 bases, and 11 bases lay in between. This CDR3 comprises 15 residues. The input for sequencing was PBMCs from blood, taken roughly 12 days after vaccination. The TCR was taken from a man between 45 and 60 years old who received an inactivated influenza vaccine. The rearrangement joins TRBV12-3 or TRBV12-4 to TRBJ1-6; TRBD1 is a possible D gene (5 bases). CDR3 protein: CASRDRFSYNSPLHF. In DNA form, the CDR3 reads TGTGCCAGCCGTGACAGATTCTCCTATAATTCACCCCTCCACTTT.